The present entry profiles one TCR beta chain with its context. In the original workflow: The authors estimated nucleated cell counts from reference gene primer amplification. TCRdb's table, derived via immunoSEQ multiplex PCR, lists solely in-frame clones and lacks some. The V and J calls and clone size come from that table; D and trimming were worked out from the DNA. The sample contains about 290,000 clones, around four fifths of which appear only once. This CDR3 region has 18 residues. Losses at the gene ends were 3 bases for V and 5 bases for J; bases not matched to a gene: 8. Germline CDR1 reads KGHSH; CDR2 reads LQKENI. This record comes from a study of blood T cell repertoires in COVID-19. Study as a whole: COVID-19 samples, acute and convalescent, were from the United States, Italy and Spain.

The origin of this receptor is a woman aged 50 to 65 with active or convalescent COVID-19. The chain uses TRBV18 and TRBJ2-1; 15 nucleotides align to TRBD2. The sample was peripheral blood. CDR3 bases: TGTGCCAGCTCACCGATTGGACTAGCGGGAGGGCCGGACAATGAGCAGTTCTTC. Protein sequence: CASSPIGLAGGPDNEQFF.